Below, 2 T cell receptor beta chains from the same sample are listed, as sequenced in a study of T cells in Graves' hyperthyroidism and ophthalmopathy (dated by TCRdb to between 2017 and 2020). The library was built by means of multiplex PCR. Instrument used: Illumina HiSeq 2000. The TCR beta CDR3 regions were amplified from the RNA transcripts. A first-round RT-PCR of the TCR CDR3 used the HTBI primer set with the Qiagen OneStep RT-PCR kit. Clones were called with MiXCR by TCRdb after fastp trimmed the public reads at Q25, and only in-frame beta chains were retained. Rows matching on CDR3 protein sequence are summarized as one entry with the most common DNA and genes. Present in this sample are 370,000 or so distinct CDR3 sequences, roughly 13% of which were seen just once. Clones ranked in the top ten supply less than 25% of the sample. What was sequenced was blood. The source of these receptors is a man aged 25 to 40 with Graves' hyperthyroidism that later progressed to Graves' ophthalmopathy.

V gene TRBV9 combines with J gene TRBJ2-7, with D perhaps being TRBD1 or TRBD2 (5 bases each). V dropped 5 bases and J dropped 0 bases, with 15 bases sitting between them. The CDR3 contains 15 residues. CDR1 and CDR2 from the germline V gene are SGDLS and YYNGEE. CDR3 coding DNA: TGTGCCAGCAGTGCCGGGGCAGAGGTCTCCTACGAGCAGTACTTC. It translates to CASSAGAEVSYEQYF.

This chain joins TRBV4-1 and TRBJ2-5, with D perhaps matching TRBD1 or TRBD2 (5 bases each). In germline, CDR1 is MGHRA, CDR2 YSYEKL. The ends were cut back, 1 base at V and 5 bases at J, with 11 bases in the middle. This CDR3 has 14 amino acids. The CDR3 nucleotides are TGCGCCAGCAGCCAAGCCCGGGACGAGGAGACCCAGTACTTC. This sequence encodes CASSQARDEETQYF.